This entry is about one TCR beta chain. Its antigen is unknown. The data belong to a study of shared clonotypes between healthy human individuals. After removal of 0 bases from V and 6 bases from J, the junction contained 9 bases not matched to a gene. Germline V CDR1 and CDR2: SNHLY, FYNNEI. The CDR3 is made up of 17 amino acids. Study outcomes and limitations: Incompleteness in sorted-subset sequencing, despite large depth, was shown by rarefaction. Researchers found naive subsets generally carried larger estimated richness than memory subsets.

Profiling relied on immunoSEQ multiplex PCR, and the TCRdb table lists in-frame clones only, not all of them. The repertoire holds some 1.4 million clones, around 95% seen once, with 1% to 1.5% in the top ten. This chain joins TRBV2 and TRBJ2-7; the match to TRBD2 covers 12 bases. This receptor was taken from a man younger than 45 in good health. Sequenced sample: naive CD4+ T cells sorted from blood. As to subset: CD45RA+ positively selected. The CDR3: CASSEAPILAGGSEQYF. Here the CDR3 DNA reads TGTGCCAGCAGTGAAGCGCCTATACTAGCGGGAGGTAGCGAGCAGTACTTC.